These T cell receptor beta chains were read from a single sample in a study of early T cells in non-severe SARS-CoV-2 infection. MiXCR, run by TCRdb on the 5' RACE reads, gives a single entry per CDR3 protein. The sample gives about 26,000 distinct CDR3 sequences, roughly 4% of which show up once; around 6.2% is in the top ten. The sample comprised whole blood. The origin of the receptors is an adult who was a healthcare worker with PCR-confirmed SARS-CoV-2 infection or an uninfected control (not recorded which). Each CDR3 is given with its conserved first and last residue. The order of the fields is V gene, clone size, D gene, J gene, CDR3 DNA, CDR3 protein. A D gene is named only where the DNA matches it firmly. Size is stated for part of the rows, as once, few or many counts, or as a class when the clone is expanded.

V gene: TRBV29-1; clone size: many; D gene: .; J gene: TRBJ2-5; CDR3 DNA: TGCAGCGTTGCCGGGTTGGAGACCCAGTACTTC; CDR3 protein: CSVAGLETQYF
V gene: TRBV19; clone size: many; D gene: TRBD2; J gene: TRBJ2-3; CDR3 DNA: TGTGCCAGTAGTCGGCGACTAGCGGGGCGCACAGATACGCAGTATTTT; CDR3 protein: CASSRRLAGRTDTQYF
V gene: TRBV12-3/TRBV12-4; clone size: many; D gene: .; J gene: TRBJ1-2; CDR3 DNA: TGTGCCAGCAGTTTTTCCGTCTCGTACTATGGCTACACCTTC; CDR3 protein: CASSFSVSYYGYTF
V gene: TRBV20-1; clone size: many; D gene: .; J gene: TRBJ1-2; CDR3 DNA: TGCAGTGCTAGAAGGGGAGGGGAGTCCTATGGCTACACCTTC; CDR3 protein: CSARRGGESYGYTF
V gene: TRBV20-1; clone size: .; D gene: TRBD2; J gene: TRBJ2-7; CDR3 DNA: TGCAGTGCGCGACTAGCGGGACTCTACGAGCAGTACTTC; CDR3 protein: CSARLAGLYEQYF
V gene: TRBV5-1; clone size: many; D gene: .; J gene: TRBJ2-3; CDR3 DNA: TGCGCCAGCAGCTTGTTTAGTAGCACAGATACGCAGTATTTT; CDR3 protein: CASSLFSSTDTQYF
V gene: TRBV15; clone size: .; D gene: TRBD1; J gene: TRBJ1-1; CDR3 DNA: TGTGCCACCAGCAGGGACAGGGGGCGGGCTGAAGCTTTCTTT; CDR3 protein: CATSRDRGRAEAFF
V gene: TRBV12-3/TRBV12-4; clone size: many; D gene: .; J gene: TRBJ1-5; CDR3 DNA: TGTGCCAGCAGTGAACAGGTAGTTGCCCAGCCCCAGCATTTT; CDR3 protein: CASSEQVVAQPQHF
V gene: TRBV20-1; clone size: many; D gene: TRBD1; J gene: TRBJ2-7; CDR3 DNA: TGCAGTGCTAGGGGACAGGGACCTTTCTCCTACGAGCAGTACTTC; CDR3 protein: CSARGQGPFSYEQYF
V gene: TRBV7-9; clone size: many; D gene: .; J gene: TRBJ1-4; CDR3 DNA: TGTGCCAGCAGCTTAGCGATCCAACCAACTAATGAAAAACTGTTTTTT; CDR3 protein: CASSLAIQPTNEKLFF
V gene: TRBV5-4; clone size: few; D gene: .; J gene: TRBJ2-2; CDR3 DNA: TGTGCCAGCAGCTCCCTCCTGAGTGCAGGGGAGCTGTTTTTT; CDR3 protein: CASSSLLSAGELFF
V gene: TRBV7-9; clone size: .; D gene: .; J gene: TRBJ1-1; CDR3 DNA: TGTGCCAGCAGCCTAGAAGTTGAGGACGGTAATTTCTTT; CDR3 protein: CASSLEVEDGNFF
V gene: TRBV7-9; clone size: .; D gene: .; J gene: TRBJ2-1; CDR3 DNA: TGTGCCAGCAGCTTAGTGGGTGGTGAGCAGTTCTTC; CDR3 protein: CASSLVGGEQFF
V gene: TRBV12-3/TRBV12-4; clone size: many; D gene: TRBD1; J gene: TRBJ2-5; CDR3 DNA: TGTGCCAGCAGTCCCAGGACAGGTTCGGGAGAGACCCAGTACTTC; CDR3 protein: CASSPRTGSGETQYF
V gene: TRBV20-1; clone size: many; D gene: .; J gene: TRBJ1-4; CDR3 DNA: TGCAGTGCTAGAGATCCCGGAGCTGAAAAACTGTTTTTT; CDR3 protein: CSARDPGAEKLFF
V gene: TRBV29-1; clone size: many; D gene: TRBD2; J gene: TRBJ2-1; CDR3 DNA: TGCAGCGTGGCGGGGGATAGCGGATCCTACAATGAGCAGTTCTTC; CDR3 protein: CSVAGDSGSYNEQFF
V gene: TRBV30; clone size: few; D gene: .; J gene: TRBJ1-2; CDR3 DNA: TGTGCCTGGGGGGGTTACTATGGCTACACCTTC; CDR3 protein: CAWGGYYGYTF
V gene: TRBV29-1; clone size: many; D gene: .; J gene: TRBJ2-3; CDR3 DNA: TGCAGCGCCGGGACGGTCGGCACAGATACGCAGTATTTT; CDR3 protein: CSAGTVGTDTQYF
V gene: TRBV4-1; clone size: many; D gene: TRBD2; J gene: TRBJ2-7; CDR3 DNA: TGCGCCAGCAGCCTTTCCGGGACTAGCGGTTCCTACGAGCAGTACTTC; CDR3 protein: CASSLSGTSGSYEQYF
V gene: TRBV12-3/TRBV12-4; clone size: many; D gene: .; J gene: TRBJ1-6; CDR3 DNA: TGTGCCAGCAGCTGGGCCTTGTCGGGTTCACCCCTCCACTTT; CDR3 protein: CASSWALSGSPLHF
V gene: TRBV7-2; clone size: many; D gene: .; J gene: TRBJ2-3; CDR3 DNA: TGTGCCAGCAGCTTAGCGAGATGGGGGGCAGATACGCAGTATTTT; CDR3 protein: CASSLARWGADTQYF
V gene: TRBV29-1; clone size: many; D gene: TRBD1; J gene: TRBJ1-2; CDR3 DNA: TGCAGCGCACTTCTCCGGGACAGGGGAAACTATGGCTACACCTTC; CDR3 protein: CSALLRDRGNYGYTF
V gene: TRBV2; clone size: many; D gene: TRBD1; J gene: TRBJ2-3; CDR3 DNA: TGTGCCAGCAGTTCGGGACAGTCGGCAGATACGCAGTATTTT; CDR3 protein: CASSSGQSADTQYF
V gene: TRBV7-2; clone size: many; D gene: TRBD2; J gene: TRBJ2-2; CDR3 DNA: TGTGCCAGCAGCTTGAGACTAGCGGCAACCACCGGGGAGCTGTTTTTT; CDR3 protein: CASSLRLAATTGELFF
V gene: TRBV7-2; clone size: many; D gene: TRBD1; J gene: TRBJ1-5; CDR3 DNA: TGTGCCAGCAGCTTTTCCGGGACAGGGGGTCAGCCCCAGCATTTT; CDR3 protein: CASSFSGTGGQPQHF
V gene: TRBV7-2; clone size: .; D gene: TRBD2; J gene: TRBJ2-3; CDR3 DNA: TGTGCCAGCAGTCCCCGACAGGGACTAGCGGAAAGGACAGATACGCAGTATTTT; CDR3 protein: CASSPRQGLAERTDTQYF
V gene: TRBV6-6; clone size: many; D gene: .; J gene: TRBJ2-3; CDR3 DNA: TGTGCCAGCAGTTACACCCCCCGCCGGGGCAGCACAGATACGCAGTATTTT; CDR3 protein: CASSYTPRRGSTDTQYF
V gene: TRBV12-3/TRBV12-4; clone size: .; D gene: TRBD2; J gene: TRBJ2-2; CDR3 DNA: TGTGCCAGCAGCGCGAGACTAGCAACCGGGGAGCTGTTTTTT; CDR3 protein: CASSARLATGELFF
V gene: TRBV7-8; clone size: many; D gene: .; J gene: TRBJ2-3; CDR3 DNA: TGTGCCAGCAGCTTAGGGGGATCAGATACGCAGTATTTT; CDR3 protein: CASSLGGSDTQYF
V gene: TRBV6-6; clone size: few; D gene: TRBD1; J gene: TRBJ2-7; CDR3 DNA: TGTGCCAGCAGTTACTCGTATAGGGGGCAGACCTACGAGCAGTACTTC; CDR3 protein: CASSYSYRGQTYEQYF
V gene: TRBV12-3/TRBV12-4; clone size: many; D gene: .; J gene: TRBJ2-5; CDR3 DNA: TGTGCCAGCAGTCTCGTGGCTGGTGGGACCCAGTACTTC; CDR3 protein: CASSLVAGGTQYF
V gene: TRBV7-3; clone size: many; D gene: .; J gene: TRBJ2-7; CDR3 DNA: TGTGCCAGCAGCTTAACTCAGGGGAGCTACGAGCAGTACTTC; CDR3 protein: CASSLTQGSYEQYF
V gene: TRBV6-2/TRBV6-3; clone size: many; D gene: .; J gene: TRBJ2-1; CDR3 DNA: TGTGCCAGCAGTTACTCAGTTAGCGGATACAATGAGCAGTTCTTC; CDR3 protein: CASSYSVSGYNEQFF
V gene: TRBV24-1; clone size: few; D gene: TRBD2; J gene: TRBJ2-1; CDR3 DNA: TGTGCCACCAGTGATTCAGGAGAGAGCGGGAGGAATTACAATGAGCAGTTCTTC; CDR3 protein: CATSDSGESGRNYNEQFF
V gene: TRBV4-1; clone size: many; D gene: TRBD2; J gene: TRBJ2-7; CDR3 DNA: TGCGCCAGCAGCCAAGTCCCTAGCGGCTACGAGCAGTACTTC; CDR3 protein: CASSQVPSGYEQYF
V gene: TRBV7-8; clone size: many; D gene: .; J gene: TRBJ1-4; CDR3 DNA: TGTGCCAGCAGCTTAGAGGGGACCGGGACGGAAAATAATGAAAAACTGTTTTTT; CDR3 protein: CASSLEGTGTENNEKLFF
V gene: TRBV12-3/TRBV12-4; clone size: many; D gene: .; J gene: TRBJ2-7; CDR3 DNA: TGTGCCAGCAGTTTTGCCGGGTCCTACGAGCAGTACTTC; CDR3 protein: CASSFAGSYEQYF
V gene: TRBV10-3; clone size: many; D gene: TRBD1; J gene: TRBJ2-5; CDR3 DNA: TGTGCCATCAGTGCAGGGGGCACAGAGACCCAGTACTTC; CDR3 protein: CAISAGGTETQYF
V gene: TRBV7-9; clone size: medium-sized; D gene: .; J gene: TRBJ1-2; CDR3 DNA: TGTGCCAGCAAGTATCAGGGAGGCTATGGCTACACCTTC; CDR3 protein: CASKYQGGYGYTF